This T cell receptor (beta chain) is from a study of blood T cell repertoires in COVID-19. Study-level background: The origin of the acute and convalescent COVID-19 samples was the United States, Italy and Spain. T cells, B-cell-depleted T cells, or PBMCs supplied cDNA or gDNA.

Study processing details: Reference gene primer amplification gave estimated nucleated cell counts. Some clones are missing from TCRdb's copy, which holds only in-frame ones; the method was immunoSEQ multiplex PCR. V and J calls and clone size are as listed in that table; D and trimming were resolved from the DNA. The sample contains some 700,000 clones, approximately 90% of which appear only once. The CDR3 has 15 amino acids. Germline V CDR1 and CDR2: SGHVS, FNYEAQ. V lost 1 base, J lost 4 bases, and 13 bases lay in between. The sample was peripheral blood. This clonotype was obtained from a woman in her late teens or twenties with acute or convalescent COVID-19. The chain recombines TRBV7-6 with TRBJ1-1; possibly TRBD1 for D (6 bases). Here the CDR3 DNA reads TGTGCCAGCAGCTTAGAGGGGGGGGGCGTCACTGAAGCTTTCTTT. Its translation is CASSLEGGGVTEAFF.